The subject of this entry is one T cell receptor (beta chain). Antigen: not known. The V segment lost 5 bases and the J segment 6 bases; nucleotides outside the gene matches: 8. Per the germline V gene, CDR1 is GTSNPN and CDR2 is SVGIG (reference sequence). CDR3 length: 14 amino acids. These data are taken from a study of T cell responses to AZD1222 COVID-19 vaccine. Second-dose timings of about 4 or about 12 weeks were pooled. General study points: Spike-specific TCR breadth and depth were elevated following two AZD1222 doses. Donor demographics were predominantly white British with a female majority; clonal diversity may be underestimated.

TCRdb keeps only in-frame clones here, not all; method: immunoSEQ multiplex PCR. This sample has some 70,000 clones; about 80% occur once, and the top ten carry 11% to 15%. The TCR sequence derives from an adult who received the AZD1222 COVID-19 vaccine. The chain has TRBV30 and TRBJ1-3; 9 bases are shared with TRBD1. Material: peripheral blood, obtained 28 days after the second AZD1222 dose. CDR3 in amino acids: CAWCSGTGLNTIYF. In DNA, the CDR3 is TGTGCCTGGTGTTCCGGGACAGGGTTAAACACCATATATTTT.